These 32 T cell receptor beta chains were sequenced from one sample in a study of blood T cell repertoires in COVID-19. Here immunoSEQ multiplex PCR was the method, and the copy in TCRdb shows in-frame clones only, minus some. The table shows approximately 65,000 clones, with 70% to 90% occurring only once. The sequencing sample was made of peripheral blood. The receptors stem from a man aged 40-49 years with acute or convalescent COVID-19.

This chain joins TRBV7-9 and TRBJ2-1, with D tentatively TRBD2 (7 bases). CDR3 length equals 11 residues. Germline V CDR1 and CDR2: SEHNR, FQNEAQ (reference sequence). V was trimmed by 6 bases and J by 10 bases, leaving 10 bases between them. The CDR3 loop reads CASRGGTEQFF. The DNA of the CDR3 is TGTGCCAGCAGGGGAGGGACAGAGCAGTTCTTC.

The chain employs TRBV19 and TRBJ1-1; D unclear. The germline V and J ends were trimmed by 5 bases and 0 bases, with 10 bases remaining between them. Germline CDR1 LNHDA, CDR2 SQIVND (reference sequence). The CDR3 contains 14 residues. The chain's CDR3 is CASSEGSMNTEAFF. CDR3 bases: TGTGCCAGTAGTGAGGGATCCATGAACACTGAAGCTTTCTTT.

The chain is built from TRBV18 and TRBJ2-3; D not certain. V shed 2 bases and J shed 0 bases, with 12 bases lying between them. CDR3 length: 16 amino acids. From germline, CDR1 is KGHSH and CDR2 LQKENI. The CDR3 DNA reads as TGTGCCAGCTCACCAACTTCCCCAGGTAGCACAGATACGCAGTATTTT. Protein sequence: CASSPTSPGSTDTQYF.

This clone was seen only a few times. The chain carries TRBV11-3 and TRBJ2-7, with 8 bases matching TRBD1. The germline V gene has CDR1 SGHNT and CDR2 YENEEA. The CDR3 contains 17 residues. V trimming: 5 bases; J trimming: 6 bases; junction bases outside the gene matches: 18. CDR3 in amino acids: CASSPDPGTGLAGEQYF. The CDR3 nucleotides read TGTGCCAGCAGCCCCGACCCAGGGACAGGTTTGGCCGGCGAGCAGTACTTC.

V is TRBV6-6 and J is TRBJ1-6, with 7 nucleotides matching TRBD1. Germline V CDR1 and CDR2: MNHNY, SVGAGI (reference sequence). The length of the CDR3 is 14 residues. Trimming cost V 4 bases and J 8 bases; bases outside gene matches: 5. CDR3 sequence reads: CASSSQGSDSPLHF. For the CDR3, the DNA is TGTGCCAGCAGTTCACAGGGGAGCGATTCACCCCTCCACTTT.

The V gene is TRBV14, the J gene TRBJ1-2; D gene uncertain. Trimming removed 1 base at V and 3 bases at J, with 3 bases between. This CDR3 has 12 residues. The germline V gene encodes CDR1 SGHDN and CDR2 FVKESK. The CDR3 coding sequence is TGTGCCAGCAGCCAAGGAGACTATGGCTACACCTTC. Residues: CASSQGDYGYTF.

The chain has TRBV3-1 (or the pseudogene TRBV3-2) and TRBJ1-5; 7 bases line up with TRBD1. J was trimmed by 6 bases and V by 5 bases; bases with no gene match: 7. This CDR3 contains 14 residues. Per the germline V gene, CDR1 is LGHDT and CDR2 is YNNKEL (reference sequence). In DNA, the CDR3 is TGTGCCAGCAGCTCCCGGGACAGTTCTCAGCCCCAGCATTTT. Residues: CASSSRDSSQPQHF.

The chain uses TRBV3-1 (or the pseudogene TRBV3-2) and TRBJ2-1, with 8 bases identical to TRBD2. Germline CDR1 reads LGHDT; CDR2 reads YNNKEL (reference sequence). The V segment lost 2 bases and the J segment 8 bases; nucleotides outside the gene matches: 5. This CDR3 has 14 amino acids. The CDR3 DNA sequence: TGTGCCAGCAGCCAATTTAGCGGGGTATATGAGCAGTTCTTC. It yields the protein CASSQFSGVYEQFF.

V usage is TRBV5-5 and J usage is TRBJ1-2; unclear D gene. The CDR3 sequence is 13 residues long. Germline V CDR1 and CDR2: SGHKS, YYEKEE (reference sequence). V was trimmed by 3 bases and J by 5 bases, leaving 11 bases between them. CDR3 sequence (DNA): TGTGCCAGCAGCTCCTGGGGAGATTATGGCTACACCTTC. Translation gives CASSSWGDYGYTF.

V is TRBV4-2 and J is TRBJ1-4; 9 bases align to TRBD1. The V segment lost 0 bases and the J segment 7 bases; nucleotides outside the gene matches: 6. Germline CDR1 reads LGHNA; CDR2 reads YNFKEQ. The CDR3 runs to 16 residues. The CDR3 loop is CASSQEKTGGVEKLFF. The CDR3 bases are TGTGCCAGCAGCCAAGAGAAGACAGGGGGTGTTGAAAAACTGTTTTTT.

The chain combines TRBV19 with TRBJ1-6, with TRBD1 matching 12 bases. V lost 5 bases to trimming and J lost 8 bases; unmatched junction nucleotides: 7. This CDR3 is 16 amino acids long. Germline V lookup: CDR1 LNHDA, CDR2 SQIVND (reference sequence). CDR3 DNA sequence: TGTGCCAGTAGTGGTTGGGACAGGGGGCTAGATTCACCCCTCCACTTT. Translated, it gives CASSGWDRGLDSPLHF.

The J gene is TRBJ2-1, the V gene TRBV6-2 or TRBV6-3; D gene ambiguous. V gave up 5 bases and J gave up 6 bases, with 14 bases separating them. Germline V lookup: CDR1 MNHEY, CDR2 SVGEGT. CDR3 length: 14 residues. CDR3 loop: CASSDPTRSNEQFF. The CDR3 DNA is TGTGCCAGCAGTGACCCAACACGGAGCAATGAGCAGTTCTTC.

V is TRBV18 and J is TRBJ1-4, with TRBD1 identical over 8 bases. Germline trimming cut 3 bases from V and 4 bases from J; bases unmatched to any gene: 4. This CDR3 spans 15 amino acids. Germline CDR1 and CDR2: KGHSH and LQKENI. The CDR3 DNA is TGTGCCAGCTCACCGGGGACAGGCTTTAATGAAAAACTGTTTTTT. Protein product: CASSPGTGFNEKLFF.

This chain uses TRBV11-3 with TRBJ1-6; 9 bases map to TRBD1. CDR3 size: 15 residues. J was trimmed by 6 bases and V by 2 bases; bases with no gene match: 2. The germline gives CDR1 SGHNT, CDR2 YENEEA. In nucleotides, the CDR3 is TGTGCCAGCAGCTTATGGGGACAGGGTAATTCACCCCTCCACTTT. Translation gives CASSLWGQGNSPLHF.

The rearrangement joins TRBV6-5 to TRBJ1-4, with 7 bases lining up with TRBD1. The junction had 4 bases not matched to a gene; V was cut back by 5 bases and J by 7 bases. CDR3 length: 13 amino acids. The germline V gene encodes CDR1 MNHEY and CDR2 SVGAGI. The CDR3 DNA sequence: TGTGCCAGCAGTCGACAGGGAAGTGAAAAACTGTTTTTT. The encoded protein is CASSRQGSEKLFF.

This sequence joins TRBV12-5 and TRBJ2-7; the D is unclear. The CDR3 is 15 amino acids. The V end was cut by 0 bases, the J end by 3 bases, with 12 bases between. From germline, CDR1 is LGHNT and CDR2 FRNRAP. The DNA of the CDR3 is TGTGCTAGTGGTTTGGTACCCCATGCGAGCTACGAGCAGTACTTC. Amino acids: CASGLVPHASYEQYF.

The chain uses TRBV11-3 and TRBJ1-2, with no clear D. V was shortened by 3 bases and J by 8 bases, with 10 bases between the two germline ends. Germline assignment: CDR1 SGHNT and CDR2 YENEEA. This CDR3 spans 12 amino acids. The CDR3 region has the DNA TGTGCCAGCAGCTTTACTAATAGCGGCTACACCTTC. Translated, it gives CASSFTNSGYTF.

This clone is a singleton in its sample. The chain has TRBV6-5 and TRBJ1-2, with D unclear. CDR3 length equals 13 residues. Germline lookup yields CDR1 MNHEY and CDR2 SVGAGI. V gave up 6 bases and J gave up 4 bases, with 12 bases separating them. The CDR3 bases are TGTGCCAGCAGGGGAGACACCTCCTATGGCTACACCTTC. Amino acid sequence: CASRGDTSYGYTF.

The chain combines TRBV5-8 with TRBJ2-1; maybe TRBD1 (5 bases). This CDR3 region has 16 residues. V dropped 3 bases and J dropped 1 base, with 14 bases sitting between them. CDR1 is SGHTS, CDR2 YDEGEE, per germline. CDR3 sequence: CASSSTGSWSYNEQFF. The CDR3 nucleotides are TGTGCCAGCAGCTCCACAGGAAGTTGGTCCTACAATGAGCAGTTCTTC.

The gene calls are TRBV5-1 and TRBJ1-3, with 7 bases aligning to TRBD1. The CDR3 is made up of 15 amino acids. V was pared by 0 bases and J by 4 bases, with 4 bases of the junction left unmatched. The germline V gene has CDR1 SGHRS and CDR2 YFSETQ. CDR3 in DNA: TGCGCCAGCAGCTTGGAGGGACAGCTAGGAAACACCATATATTTT. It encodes CASSLEGQLGNTIYF.

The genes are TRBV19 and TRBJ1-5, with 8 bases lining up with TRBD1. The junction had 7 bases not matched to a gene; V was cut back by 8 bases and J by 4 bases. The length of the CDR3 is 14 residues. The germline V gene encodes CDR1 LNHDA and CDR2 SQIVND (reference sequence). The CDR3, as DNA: TGTGCCAGTGAGGACAGGGCAGGGAATCAGCCCCAGCATTTT. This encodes CASEDRAGNQPQHF.

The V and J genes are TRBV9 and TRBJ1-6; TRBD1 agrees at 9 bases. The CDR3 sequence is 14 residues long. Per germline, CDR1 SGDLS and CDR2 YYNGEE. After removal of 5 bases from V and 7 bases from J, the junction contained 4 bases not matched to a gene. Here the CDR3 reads CASRATGGNSPLHF. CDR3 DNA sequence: TGTGCCAGCAGAGCCACAGGGGGCAATTCACCCCTCCACTTT.

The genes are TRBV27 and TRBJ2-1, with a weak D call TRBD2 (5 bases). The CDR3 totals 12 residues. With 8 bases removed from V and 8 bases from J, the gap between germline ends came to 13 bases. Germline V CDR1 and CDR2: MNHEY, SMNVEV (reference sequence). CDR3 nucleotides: TGTGCCAGCCTGTCAGAGGGCTATGAGCAGTTCTTC. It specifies CASLSEGYEQFF.

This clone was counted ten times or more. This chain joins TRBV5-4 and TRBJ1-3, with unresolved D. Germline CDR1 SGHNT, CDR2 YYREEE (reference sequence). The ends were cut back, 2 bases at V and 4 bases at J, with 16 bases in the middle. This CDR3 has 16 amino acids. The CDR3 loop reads CASSLMSVSSGNTIYF. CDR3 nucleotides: TGTGCCAGCAGCTTAATGTCAGTCAGTTCAGGAAACACCATATATTTT.

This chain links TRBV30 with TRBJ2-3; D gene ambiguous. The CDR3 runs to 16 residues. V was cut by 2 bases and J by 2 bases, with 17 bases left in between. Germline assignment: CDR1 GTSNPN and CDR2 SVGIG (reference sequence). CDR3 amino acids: CAWSPHFALLTDTQYF. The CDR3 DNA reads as TGTGCCTGGAGTCCCCACTTCGCCCTTCTCACAGATACGCAGTATTTT.

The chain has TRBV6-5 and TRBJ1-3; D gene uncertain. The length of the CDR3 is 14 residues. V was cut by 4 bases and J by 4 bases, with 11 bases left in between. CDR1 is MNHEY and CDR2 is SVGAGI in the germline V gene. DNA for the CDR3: TGTGCCAGCAGTTCCCCTGACACGGGAAACACCATATATTTT. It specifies CASSSPDTGNTIYF.

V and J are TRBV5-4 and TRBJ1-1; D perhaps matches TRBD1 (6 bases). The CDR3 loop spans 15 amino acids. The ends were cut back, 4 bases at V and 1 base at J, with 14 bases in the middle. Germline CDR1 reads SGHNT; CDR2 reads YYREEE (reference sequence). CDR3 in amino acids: CASSGTGHPNTEAFF. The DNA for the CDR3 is TGTGCCAGCAGCGGGACGGGACACCCGAACACTGAAGCTTTCTTT.

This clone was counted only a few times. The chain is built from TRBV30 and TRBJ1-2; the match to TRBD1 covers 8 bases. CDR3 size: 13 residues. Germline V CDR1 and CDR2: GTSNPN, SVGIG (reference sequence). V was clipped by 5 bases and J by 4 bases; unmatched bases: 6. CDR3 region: CAWGTGPGYGYTF. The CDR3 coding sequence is TGTGCCTGGGGGACAGGACCCGGCTATGGCTACACCTTC.

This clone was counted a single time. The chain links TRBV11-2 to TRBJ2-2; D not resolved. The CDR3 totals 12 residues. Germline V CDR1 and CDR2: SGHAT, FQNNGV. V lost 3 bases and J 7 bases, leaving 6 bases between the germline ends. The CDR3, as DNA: TGTGCCAGCAGCTTCGGTAACGGGGAGCTGTTTTTT. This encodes CASSFGNGELFF.

CDR3 in DNA: TGCAGCGCCGGTCCCGGGACAGGGGGGGAAAACATTCAGTACTTC. Amino acids: CSAGPGTGGENIQYF. The chain joins TRBV29-1 to TRBJ2-4; 11 bases are a match to TRBD1. The V segment lost 7 bases and the J segment 5 bases; nucleotides outside the gene matches: 10. The germline V gene encodes CDR1 SQVTM and CDR2 ANQGSEA. The CDR3 loop spans 15 amino acids.

CDR3 sequence reads: CASSVLRGDHGYTF. In nucleotides, the CDR3 is TGTGCCAGCAGTGTTTTACGGGGGGACCATGGCTACACCTTC. This chain joins TRBV2 and TRBJ1-2; weak D call: TRBD1 (5 bases). The V and J ends lost 4 bases and 6 bases respectively, with 15 bases between them. Looked up from germline, CDR1 is SNHLY and CDR2 is FYNNEI. The CDR3 totals 14 residues. The full variable domain, with the rest looked up from reference TRBV2 and TRBJ1-2, is EPEVTQTPSHQVTQMGQEVILRCVPISNHLYFYWYRQILGQKVEFLVSFYNNEISEKSEIFDDQFSVERPDGSNFTLKIRSTKLEDSAMYFCASSVLRGDHGYTFGSGTRLTVV.

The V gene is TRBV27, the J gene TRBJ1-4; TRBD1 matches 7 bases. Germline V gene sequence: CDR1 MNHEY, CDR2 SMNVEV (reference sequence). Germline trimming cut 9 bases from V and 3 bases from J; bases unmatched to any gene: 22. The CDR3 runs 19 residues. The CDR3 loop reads CARRRIPGQLLSSNEKLFF. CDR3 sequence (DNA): TGTGCCAGACGAAGAATTCCGGGACAGCTACTTTCCTCTAATGAAAAACTGTTTTTT. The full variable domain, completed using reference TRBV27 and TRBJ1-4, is EAQVTQNPRYLITVTGKKLTVTCSQNMNHEYMSWYRQDPGLGLRQIYYSMNVEVTDKGDVPEGYKVSRKEKRNFPLILESPSPNQTSLYFCARRRIPGQLLSSNEKLFFGSGTQLSVL.